The T cell receptor (beta chain) under discussion was sequenced for a study of tumor and adjacent non-tumor tissue in lung cancer. General study findings and limits: Top 100 clones took a larger repertoire share in normal lung.

Three rounds of nested PCR, following a modified ARM-PCR protocol, produced the TCRbeta library. TCRdb analysed the multiplex PCR reads with MiXCR anew, one entry per CDR3 protein. Altogether some 78,000 distinct CDR3 sequences are present, around 86% being singletons, with the ten largest covering roughly 15%. This clonotype is large (0.1 to 1%) in the sample. What it binds is not known. This sample's RNA came from whole unsorted tissue. The CDR3 spans 14 residues. CDR1 and CDR2 (germline): MNHNS, SASEGT. Between the trimmed V and J ends, which lost 6 bases and 2 bases, there was a span of 10 bases. Material for sequencing was lung tumor tissue. The TCR was taken from a woman in her forties or fifties with non-small cell lung cancer. This sequence joins TRBV6-1 and TRBJ1-4; the D gene is possibly TRBD1 (6 bases). The CDR3 here is CASSEGGTNEKLFF. The CDR3 bases are TGTGCCAGCAGCGAGGGGGGGACTAATGAAAAACTGTTTTTT.